Included here is one TCR beta chain sequence, with context. The CDR3 contains 13 residues. V was clipped by 2 bases and J by 8 bases; unmatched bases: 4. Germline-derived CDR1 and CDR2 are ENHRY and SYGVKD. These data are taken from a study of cytomegalovirus exposure and HLA in healthy donors. PCR primers comprised 60 Vbeta and 13 Jbeta primers. Sequencing used immunoSEQ multiplex PCR; TCRdb keeps in-frame clones, though not all of them. The sample contains about 150,000 clones, roughly four fifths of which appear only once. Material for sequencing was PBMCs. The gene calls are TRBV10-3 and TRBJ1-2, with 8 bases aligning to TRBD1. The source is a man between 25 and 39 years old in good health and CMV-seropositive. The CDR3 DNA sequence: TGTGCCATCAGTGAGGGACAGGGCCGGGGCTACACCTTC. This codes for CAISEGQGRGYTF.